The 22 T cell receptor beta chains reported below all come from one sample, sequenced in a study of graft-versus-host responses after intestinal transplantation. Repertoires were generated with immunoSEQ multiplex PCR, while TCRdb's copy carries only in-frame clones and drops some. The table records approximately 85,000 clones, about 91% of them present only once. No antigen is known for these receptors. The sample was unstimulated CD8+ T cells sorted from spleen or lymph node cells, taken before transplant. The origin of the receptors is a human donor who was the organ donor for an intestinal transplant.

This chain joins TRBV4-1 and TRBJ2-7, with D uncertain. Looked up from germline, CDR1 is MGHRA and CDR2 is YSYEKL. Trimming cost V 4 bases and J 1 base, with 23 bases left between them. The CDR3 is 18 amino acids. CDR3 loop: CASSPGAPWINWSYEQYF. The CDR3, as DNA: TGCGCCAGCAGCCCCGGAGCCCCTTGGATCAATTGGTCCTACGAGCAGTACTTC.

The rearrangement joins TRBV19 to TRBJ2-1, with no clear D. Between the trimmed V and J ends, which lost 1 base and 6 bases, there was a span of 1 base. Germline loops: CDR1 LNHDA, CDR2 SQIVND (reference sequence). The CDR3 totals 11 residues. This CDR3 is CASSIANEQFF. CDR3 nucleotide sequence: TGTGCCAGTAGTATAGCCAATGAGCAGTTCTTC.

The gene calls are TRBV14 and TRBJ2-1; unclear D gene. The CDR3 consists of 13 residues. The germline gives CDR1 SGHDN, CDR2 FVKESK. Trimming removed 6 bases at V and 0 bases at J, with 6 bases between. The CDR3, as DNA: TGTGCCAGCAGGCCCAGCTCCTACAATGAGCAGTTCTTC. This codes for CASRPSSYNEQFF.

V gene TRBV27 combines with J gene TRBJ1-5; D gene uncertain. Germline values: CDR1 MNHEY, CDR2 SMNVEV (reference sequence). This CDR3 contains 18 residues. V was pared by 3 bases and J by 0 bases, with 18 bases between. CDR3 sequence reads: CASSLDAPHGFSNQPQHF. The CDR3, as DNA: TGTGCCAGCAGTTTGGATGCACCGCACGGTTTTAGCAATCAGCCCCAGCATTTT.

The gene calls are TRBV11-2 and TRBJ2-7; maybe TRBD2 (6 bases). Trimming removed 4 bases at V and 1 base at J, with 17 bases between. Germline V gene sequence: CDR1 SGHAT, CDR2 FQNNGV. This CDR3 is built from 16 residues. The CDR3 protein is CASSSELGGPSYEQYF. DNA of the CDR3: TGTGCCAGCAGCTCTGAGCTGGGGGGTCCTTCCTACGAGCAGTACTTC.

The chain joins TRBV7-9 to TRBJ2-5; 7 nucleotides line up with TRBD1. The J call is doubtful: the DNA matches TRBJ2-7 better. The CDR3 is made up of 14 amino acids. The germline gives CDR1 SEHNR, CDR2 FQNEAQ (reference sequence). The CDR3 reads CASSSDRSVYEQYF. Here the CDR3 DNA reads TGTGCCAGCAGCTCGGACAGGTCTGTTTACGAGCAGTACTTC.

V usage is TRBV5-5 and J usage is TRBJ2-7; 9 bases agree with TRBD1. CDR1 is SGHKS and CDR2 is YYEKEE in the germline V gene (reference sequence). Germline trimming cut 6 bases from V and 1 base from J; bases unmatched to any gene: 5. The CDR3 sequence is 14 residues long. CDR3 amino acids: CASTPGQGSYEQYF. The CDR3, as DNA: TGTGCCAGCACCCCCGGACAGGGGTCCTACGAGCAGTACTTC.

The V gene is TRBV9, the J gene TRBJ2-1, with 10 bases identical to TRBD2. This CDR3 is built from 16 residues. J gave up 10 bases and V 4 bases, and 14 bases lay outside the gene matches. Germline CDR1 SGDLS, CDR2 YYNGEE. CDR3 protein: CASSPVGLAGAKEQFF. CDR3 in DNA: TGTGCCAGCAGCCCCGTGGGGCTAGCGGGAGCAAAAGAGCAGTTCTTC.

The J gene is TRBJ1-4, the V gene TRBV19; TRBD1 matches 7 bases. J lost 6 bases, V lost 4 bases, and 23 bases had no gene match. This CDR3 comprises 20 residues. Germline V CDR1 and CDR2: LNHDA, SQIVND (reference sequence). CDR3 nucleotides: TGTGCCAGTAGTACAACCCCCGGCAGGGGGGTAAGTGGCGGGCATGAAAAACTGTTTTTT. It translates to CASSTTPGRGVSGGHEKLFF.

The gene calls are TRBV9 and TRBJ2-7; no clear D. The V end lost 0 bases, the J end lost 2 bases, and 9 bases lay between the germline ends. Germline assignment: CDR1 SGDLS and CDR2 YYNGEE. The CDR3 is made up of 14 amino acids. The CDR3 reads CASSVEGIPYEQYF. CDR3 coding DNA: TGTGCCAGCAGCGTAGAAGGAATTCCCTACGAGCAGTACTTC.

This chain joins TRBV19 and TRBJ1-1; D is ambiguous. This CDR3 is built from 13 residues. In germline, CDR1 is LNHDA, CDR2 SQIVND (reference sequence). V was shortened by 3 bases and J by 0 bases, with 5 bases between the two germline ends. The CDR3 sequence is CASSIIVNTEAFF. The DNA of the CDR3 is TGTGCCAGTAGTATTATAGTGAACACTGAAGCTTTCTTT.

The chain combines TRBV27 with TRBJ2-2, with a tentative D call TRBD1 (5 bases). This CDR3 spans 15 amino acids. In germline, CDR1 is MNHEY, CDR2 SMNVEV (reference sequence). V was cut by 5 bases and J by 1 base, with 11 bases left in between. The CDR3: CASSPPGQNTGELFF. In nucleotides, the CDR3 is TGTGCCAGCAGTCCCCCCGGACAGAACACCGGGGAGCTGTTTTTT.

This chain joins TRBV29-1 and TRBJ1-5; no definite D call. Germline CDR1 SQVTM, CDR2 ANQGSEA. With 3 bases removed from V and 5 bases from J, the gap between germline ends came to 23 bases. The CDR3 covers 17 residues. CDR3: CSVDGIRGSLFDQPQHF. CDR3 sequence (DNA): TGCAGCGTTGACGGTATCAGAGGCAGTCTTTTCGATCAGCCCCAGCATTTT. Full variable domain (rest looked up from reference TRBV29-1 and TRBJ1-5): SAVISQKPSRDICQRGTSLTIQCQVDSQVTMMFWYRQQPGQSLTLIATANQGSEATYESGFVIDKFPISRPNLTFSTLTVSNMSPEDSSIYLCSVDGIRGSLFDQPQHFGDGTRLSIL.

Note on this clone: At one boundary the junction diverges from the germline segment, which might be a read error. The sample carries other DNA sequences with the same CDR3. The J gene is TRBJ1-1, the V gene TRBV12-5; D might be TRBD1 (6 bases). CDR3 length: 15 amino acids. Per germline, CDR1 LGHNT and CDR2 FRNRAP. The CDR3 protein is CASGLGLGGDTEAFF. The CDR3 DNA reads TGTGCTAGTGGTTTGGGCCTGGGAGGGGACACTGAGGCTTTCTTT.

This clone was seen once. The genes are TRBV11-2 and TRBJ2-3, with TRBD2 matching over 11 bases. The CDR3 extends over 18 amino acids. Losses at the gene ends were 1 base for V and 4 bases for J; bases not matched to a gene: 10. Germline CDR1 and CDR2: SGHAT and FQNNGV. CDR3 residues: CASSLGGTSGGHPDTQYF. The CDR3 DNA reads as TGTGCCAGCAGCTTAGGGGGGACTAGCGGAGGGCACCCAGATACGCAGTATTTT.

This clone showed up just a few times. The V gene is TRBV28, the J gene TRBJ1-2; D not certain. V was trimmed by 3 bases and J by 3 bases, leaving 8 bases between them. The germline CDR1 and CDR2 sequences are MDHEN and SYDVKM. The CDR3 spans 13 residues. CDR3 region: CASSFAPHYGYTF. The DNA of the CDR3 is TGTGCCAGCAGTTTTGCGCCCCACTATGGCTACACCTTC.

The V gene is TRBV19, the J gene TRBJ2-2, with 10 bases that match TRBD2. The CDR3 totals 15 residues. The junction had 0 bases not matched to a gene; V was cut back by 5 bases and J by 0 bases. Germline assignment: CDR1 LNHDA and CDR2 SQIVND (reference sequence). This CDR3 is CASSLAGANTGELFF. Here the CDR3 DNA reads TGTGCCAGTAGTCTAGCGGGGGCGAACACCGGGGAGCTGTTTTTT.

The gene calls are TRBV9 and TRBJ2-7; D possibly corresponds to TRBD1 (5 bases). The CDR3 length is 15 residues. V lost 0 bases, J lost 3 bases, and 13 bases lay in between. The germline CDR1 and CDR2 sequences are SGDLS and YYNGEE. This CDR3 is CASSVGQGPFYEQYF. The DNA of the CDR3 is TGTGCCAGCAGCGTAGGCCAGGGTCCCTTCTACGAGCAGTACTTC. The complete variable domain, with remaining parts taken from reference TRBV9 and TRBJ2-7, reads DSGVTQTPKHLITATGQRVTLRCSPRSGDLSVYWYQQSLDQGLQFLIQYYNGEERAKGNILERFSAQQFPDLHSELNLSSLELGDSALYFCASSVGQGPFYEQYFGPGTRLTVT.

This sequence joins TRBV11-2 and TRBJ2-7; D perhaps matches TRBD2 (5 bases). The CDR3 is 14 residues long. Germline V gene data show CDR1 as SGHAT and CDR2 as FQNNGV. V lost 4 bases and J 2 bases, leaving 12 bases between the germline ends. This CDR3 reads CASSSPGNPYEQYF. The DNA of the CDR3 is TGTGCCAGCAGCTCCCCCGGGAACCCCTACGAGCAGTACTTC.

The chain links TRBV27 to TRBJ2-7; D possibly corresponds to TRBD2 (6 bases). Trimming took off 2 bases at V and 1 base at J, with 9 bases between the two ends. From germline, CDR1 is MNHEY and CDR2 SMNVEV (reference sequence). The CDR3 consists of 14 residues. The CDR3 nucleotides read TGTGCCAGCAGTTTAGCGGCGGGGTCCTACGAGCAGTACTTC. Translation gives CASSLAAGSYEQYF.

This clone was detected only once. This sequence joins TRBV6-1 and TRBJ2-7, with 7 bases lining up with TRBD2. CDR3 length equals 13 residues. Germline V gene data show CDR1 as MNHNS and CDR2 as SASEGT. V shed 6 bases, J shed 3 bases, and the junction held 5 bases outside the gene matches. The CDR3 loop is CASSAGLNYEQYF. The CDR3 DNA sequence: TGTGCCAGCAGCGCGGGACTAAACTACGAGCAGTACTTC.

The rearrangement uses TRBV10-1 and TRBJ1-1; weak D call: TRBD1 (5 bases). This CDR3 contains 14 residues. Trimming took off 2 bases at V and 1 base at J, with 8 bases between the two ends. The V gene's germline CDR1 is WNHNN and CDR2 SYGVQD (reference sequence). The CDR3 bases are TGCGCCAGCAGTGAGAGCACAGGGAACACTGAAGCTTTCTTT. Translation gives CASSESTGNTEAFF.